This T cell receptor (beta chain) was found in a study of blood T cell repertoires in COVID-19. Study overall: From T cells, B-cell-depleted T cells, or PBMCs came the material, which was cDNA or gDNA.

From germline, CDR1 is LNHDA and CDR2 SQIVND (reference sequence). J gave up 5 bases and V 6 bases, and 8 bases lay outside the gene matches. The CDR3 sequence is 14 residues long. Libraries were prepared by immunoSEQ multiplex PCR; TCRdb keeps only in-frame clonotypes and omits some of them. This repertoire shows about 280,000 clones, 70% to 90% found once; its top ten account for just under 9.5%. This TCR was sampled from a man between 18 and 29 years old with active or convalescent COVID-19. The specimen was peripheral blood. The chain carries TRBV19 and TRBJ1-2; 8 nucleotides agree with TRBD1. CDR3 protein: CASSNRGGVYGYTF. The CDR3 coding sequence is TGTGCCAGTAGCAACAGGGGGGGAGTGTATGGCTACACCTTC.